This T cell receptor beta chain was sequenced for a study of T cells in Graves' hyperthyroidism and ophthalmopathy. Study-wide results and caveats: Most thyroid clonotypes that were expanded above 0.001 also turned up in blood.

This clonotype was found a few times. Its antigen remains unidentified. V was clipped by 4 bases and J by 4 bases; unmatched bases: 8. CDR1 is SQVTM, CDR2 ANQGSEA, per germline. The CDR3 loop spans 15 amino acids. What was amplified from RNA transcripts were TCR beta CDR3 regions. HTBI primers were the set used in a first-round RT-PCR of the TCR CDR3. TCRdb called the multiplex PCR reads again in MiXCR, with one record for every CDR3 protein. This sample has some 300,000 distinct CDR3 sequences, with around 19% found just once. Sequencing used blood. V and J are TRBV29-1 and TRBJ2-1, with TRBD2 matching over 9 bases. This TCR was sampled from a man in his fifties with Graves' ophthalmopathy. In DNA form, the CDR3 reads TGCAGCGTTGCCTTAGCGGGAGAAAGGTACAATGAGCAGTTCTTC. Amino acid sequence: CSVALAGERYNEQFF.